A single sample gave rise to the 29 T cell receptor beta chains below, sequenced in a study of regulatory T cells in long-lasting Graves disease. Arm-PCR of CDR3 regions and iRepertoire HTBI primers were used to build TCR beta libraries. MiXCR was run by TCRdb on the multiplex PCR reads, yielding one entry per CDR3 protein. The sample holds under 300,000 distinct CDR3 sequences, 15% to 20% seen once. Specified time point: newly diagnosed GD, antithyroid drugs for less than 3 months. RNA extracted from PBMCs served as the sequencing template. This sample also belongs to another study, concerning T cells in Graves' hyperthyroidism and ophthalmopathy.

The specimen comprised peripheral blood mononuclear cells (PBMCs), sampled at new diagnosis, from a patient treated with antithyroid drugs. The source is a woman younger than 45 with Graves disease.

This clonotype was recorded many times. V and J are TRBV16 and TRBJ2-7; no firm D call. CDR1 KGHSY and CDR2 FQNENV come from the germline V gene. Between the trimmed V and J ends, which lost 4 bases and 0 bases, there was a span of 7 bases. The CDR3 extends over 13 amino acids. CDR3 in DNA: TGTGCCAGCAGCCGTCTACGCTCCTACGAGCAGTACTTC. This encodes CASSRLRSYEQYF.

This clonotype was seen at least ten times. The rearrangement uses TRBV24-1 and TRBJ1-2, with D perhaps TRBD1 (5 bases). The V end lost 2 bases, the J end lost 3 bases, and 18 bases lay between the germline ends. CDR1 is KGHDR, CDR2 SFDVKD, per germline. The CDR3 is 17 residues long. The CDR3 nucleotides are TGTGCCACCAGTGATTGGCGGGGGAGGGTATTTTACTATGGCTACACCTTC. It translates to CATSDWRGRVFYYGYTF.

This clonotype was detected ten times or more. The V and J genes are TRBV18 and TRBJ1-4; a weak D match, TRBD1 (5 bases). V was pared by 1 base and J by 0 bases, with 15 bases between. This CDR3 has 18 amino acids. Per the germline V gene, CDR1 is KGHSH and CDR2 is LQKENI. The CDR3 protein is CASSPQLGDRTTNEKLFF. The CDR3 bases are TGTGCCAGCTCACCACAACTGGGAGACAGAACAACTAATGAAAAACTGTTTTTT.

In regard to this clonotype: This clone may be a read error of a much larger clone one base away. The gene calls are TRBV11-3 and TRBJ2-7; D may match TRBD1 or TRBD2 (6 bases each). CDR1 SGHNT and CDR2 YENEEA come from the germline V gene. The CDR3 covers 13 residues. The DNA of the CDR3 is TGTGTCAGCAGCTTGTACGGAGGGGGCGAGCAGTACTTC. Translation gives CVSSLYGGGEQYF.

This clonotype has ten or more counts. The chain couples TRBV7-9 to TRBJ2-1, with D possibly being TRBD1 (8 bases). V shed 4 bases and J shed 7 bases, with 11 bases lying between them. The CDR3 is made up of 13 amino acids. Germline V gene sequence: CDR1 SEHNR, CDR2 FQNEAQ (reference sequence). The CDR3 here is CASSSQGGNEQFF. The CDR3 nucleotides are TGTGCCAGCAGCTCACAGGGGGGGAATGAGCAGTTCTTC.

This clonotype appeared many times. The V and J genes are TRBV6-5 and TRBJ1-5; D remains unclear. CDR1 MNHEY and CDR2 SVGAGI come from the germline V gene. CDR3 length: 13 residues. Trimming stripped 2 bases from V and 4 bases from J, with 6 bases between. The CDR3 nucleotides are TGTGCCAGCAGTTACGGGCTAAATCAGCCCCAGCATTTT. Translating gives CASSYGLNQPQHF.

This clonotype showed up many times. This chain uses TRBV4-1 with TRBJ2-3, with 7 bases matching TRBD2. Germline assignment: CDR1 MGHRA and CDR2 YSYEKL. This CDR3 contains 15 residues. Trimming at V came to 1 base and at J to 4 bases, leaving 5 bases not matched to a gene. CDR3 nucleotides: TGCGCCAGCAGCCAAGTGGGGGGAGGGGCAGATACGCAGTATTTT. It yields the protein CASSQVGGGADTQYF.

There are a few counts of this clonotype. This chain connects TRBV20-1 to TRBJ1-1; D is unresolved. Germline loops: CDR1 DFQATT, CDR2 SNEGSKA (reference sequence). With 3 bases removed from V and 2 bases from J, the gap between germline ends came to 22 bases. CDR3 length: 17 amino acids. The CDR3 region is CSASDHSVKGLNTEAFF. Here the CDR3 DNA reads TGCAGTGCTAGCGACCATTCAGTGAAGGGCCTAAACACTGAAGCTTTCTTT.

V usage is TRBV6-1 and J usage is TRBJ2-5; maybe TRBD1 (5 bases). The CDR3 is made up of 13 amino acids. Germline V lookup: CDR1 MNHNS, CDR2 SASEGT. The V end lost 11 bases, the J end lost 1 base, and 14 bases lay between the germline ends. Here the CDR3 DNA reads TGTGCCCCGTCCCAGGGCCGCCAAGAGACCCAGTACTTC. It yields the protein CAPSQGRQETQYF.

This clonotype was picked up many times. The CDR3 region is CASSRVNNEQFF. The CDR3 region has the DNA TGTGCCAGTAGTAGGGTTAACAATGAGCAGTTCTTC. The chain is built from TRBV19 and TRBJ2-1; D is undetermined. V dropped 4 bases and J dropped 5 bases, with 6 bases sitting between them. Germline V lookup: CDR1 LNHDA, CDR2 SQIVND (reference sequence). CDR3 length: 12 residues.

This clonotype has at least ten counts. This chain links TRBV27 with TRBJ1-2, with 7 positions matching TRBD1. The J segment lost 3 bases and the V segment lost 4 bases, leaving 5 bases of the junction unmatched. The CDR3 sequence is 14 residues long. Germline V gives CDR1 MNHEY, CDR2 SMNVEV (reference sequence). CDR3 in amino acids: CASSSGGGYYGYTF. The CDR3 DNA reads as TGTGCCAGCAGTTCGGGAGGGGGCTACTATGGCTACACCTTC.

The sample holds one count of this clonotype. The rearrangement joins TRBV12-3 or TRBV12-4 to TRBJ1-5; D uncertain. V was trimmed by 5 bases and J by 3 bases, leaving 8 bases between them. This CDR3 spans 13 amino acids. CDR3 amino acids: CASSLEANQPQHF. The CDR3 DNA reads TGTGCCAGCAGTCTGGAAGCCAATCAGCCCCAGCATTTT.

This clonotype has ten or more counts. The chain carries TRBV29-1 and TRBJ2-7, with a tentative D call TRBD1 (6 bases). Germline assignment: CDR1 SQVTM and CDR2 ANQGSEA. V shed 7 bases and J shed 1 base, with 8 bases lying between them. This CDR3 is 11 amino acids long. This CDR3 reads CSAGQSYEQYF. As DNA, the CDR3 is TGCAGCGCAGGACAGTCCTACGAGCAGTACTTC.

The sample holds one count of this clonotype. This chain connects TRBV7-2 to TRBJ2-3; TRBD2 agrees at 8 bases. The V and J ends lost 3 bases and 4 bases, in that order; junction bases with no gene match: 9. The CDR3 is 16 residues long. Germline CDR1 is SGHTA and CDR2 is FQGNSA. This chain's CDR3 is CASSFTWTSLPDTQYF. In DNA, the CDR3 is TGTGCCAGCAGCTTCACCTGGACTAGCCTCCCAGATACGCAGTATTTT.

This clonotype came up many times. The J gene is TRBJ1-3, the V gene TRBV6-1; tentative D call: TRBD1 (5 bases). CDR1 is MNHNS and CDR2 is SASEGT in the germline V gene. The CDR3 spans 16 residues. V lost 1 base to trimming and J lost 0 bases, with 10 bases between them. The CDR3 is CASSEVHTGSGNTIYF. The DNA for the CDR3 is TGTGCCAGCAGTGAAGTTCACACAGGCTCTGGAAACACCATATATTTT.

The gene calls are TRBV10-3 and TRBJ2-7; TRBD1 is a possible D gene (5 bases). The ends were cut back, 0 bases at V and 3 bases at J, with 12 bases in the middle. Germline CDR1 ENHRY, CDR2 SYGVKD. The CDR3 covers 15 residues. This chain's CDR3 is CAISESSRVDYEQYF. The DNA for the CDR3 is TGTGCCATCAGTGAGTCTAGCAGGGTAGACTACGAGCAGTACTTC.

This clonotype was counted a few times. This may arise from a read error, as a much more abundant clone is one base away. The CDR3 nucleotides read TGTGCCAGCAGCTCACGAAAAGAGGGCGCAGGGGATACGCAGTATTTT. It translates to CASSSRKEGAGDTQYF. The chain joins TRBV7-9 to TRBJ2-3, with D perhaps assigned TRBD1 or TRBD2 (5 bases each). This CDR3 is built from 16 residues. Trimming shortened V by 4 bases and J by 6 bases, and 20 bases separated the two germline ends. Per germline, CDR1 SEHNR and CDR2 FQNEAQ (reference sequence).

In its sample, this clonotype was seen many times. V usage is TRBV12-3 or TRBV12-4 and J usage is TRBJ1-1, with D possibly being TRBD1 (5 bases). The CDR3 consists of 17 residues. Trimming removed 6 bases from V and 6 bases from J, with 26 bases in between. The CDR3 protein is CASSTAQEGWKGAEAFF. The CDR3 nucleotides read TGTGCCAGCAGCACAGCTCAGGAGGGGTGGAAGGGCGCTGAAGCTTTCTTT.

Many counts were recorded for this clonotype. The V gene is TRBV11-2, the J gene TRBJ1-2, with TRBD1 as a possible D gene (6 bases). The CDR3 is 19 amino acids. Trimming shortened V by 2 bases and J by 6 bases, and 28 bases separated the two germline ends. Germline V CDR1 and CDR2: SGHAT, FQNNGV. The DNA for the CDR3 is TGTGCCAGCAGCTTAATGGTGCCCCGGGAGGGTAGGGGGGAAAATGGCTACACCTTC. Translation gives CASSLMVPREGRGENGYTF.

This clonotype was found many times. The CDR3 region is CASSLVVLTGRNTGELFF. The CDR3 DNA is TGCGCCAGCAGCTTGGTAGTACTGACAGGGCGGAACACCGGGGAGCTGTTTTTT. The genes are TRBV5-1 and TRBJ2-2, with TRBD1 matching over 7 bases. The germline gives CDR1 SGHRS, CDR2 YFSETQ. The V segment lost 0 bases and the J segment 1 base; nucleotides outside the gene matches: 9. There are 18 residues in the CDR3.

The chain joins TRBV6-1 to TRBJ1-2; 7 bases align to TRBD1. The V segment lost 8 bases and the J segment 4 bases; nucleotides outside the gene matches: 13. Per the germline V gene, CDR1 is MNHNS and CDR2 is SASEGT. The CDR3 is 15 residues long. CDR3 sequence reads: CASVGQPESLYGYTF. The CDR3 DNA reads TGTGCCAGCGTGGGACAGCCCGAGTCCCTCTATGGCTACACCTTC.

Of note for this clonotype: This likely came from a read error, as a far larger clone is one base away. The chain uses TRBV7-9 and TRBJ2-5, with D perhaps matching TRBD2 (6 bases). The V gene lost 2 bases and the J gene lost 2 bases, with 12 bases spanning the gap. The germline V gene has CDR1 SEHNR and CDR2 FQNEAQ (reference sequence). This CDR3 spans 15 amino acids. The CDR3 is CASSLTLGGQETQYF. The CDR3 DNA follows: TGTGCCAGCAGCTTAACCCTGGGGGGTCAAGAGACCCAGTACTTC. The full variable domain, in which reference TRBV7-9 and TRBJ2-5 provide the parts outside the CDR3, is DTGVSQNPRHKITKRGQNVTFRCDPISEHNRLYWYRQTLGQGPEFLTYFQNEAQLEKSRLLSDRFSAERPKGSFSTLEIQRTEQGDSAMYLCASSLTLGGQETQYFGPGTRLLVL.

The rearrangement joins TRBV27 to TRBJ2-1; D may be TRBD2 (5 bases). The V end lost 2 bases, the J end lost 10 bases, and 15 bases lay between the germline ends. This CDR3 region has 14 residues. Germline CDR1 is MNHEY and CDR2 is SMNVEV (reference sequence). DNA of the CDR3: TGTGCCAGCAGTTTAAGGCCGGGGTCTGGGGAGCAGTTCTTC. It encodes CASSLRPGSGEQFF.

V is TRBV13 and J is TRBJ1-4; D might be TRBD1 (6 bases). Gene TRBJ1-6 matches the end of the DNA better, so the J call may be wrong. There are 16 residues in the CDR3. Germline CDR1 is PRHDT and CDR2 is FYEKMQ (reference sequence). The CDR3 spells CASSGTSSSYNSPLHF. The DNA of the CDR3 is TGTGCCAGCAGCGGGACATCAAGCTCCTATAATTCACCCCTCCACTTT.

Ten or more counts support this clonotype. The rearrangement joins TRBV11-2 to TRBJ2-1, with a possible D match to TRBD1 (6 bases). V lost 5 bases and J 9 bases, leaving 17 bases between the germline ends. The CDR3 consists of 14 residues. Germline CDR1 reads SGHAT; CDR2 reads FQNNGV. CDR3 residues: CASSPWDTKVEQFF. In DNA form, the CDR3 reads TGTGCCAGCAGCCCTTGGGACACGAAGGTTGAGCAGTTCTTC.

Details on this clonotype: A read error is possible here, since a much larger clone lies one base away. The conserved phenylalanine or tryptophan is not found at the CDR3 terminus, so this likely reflects a read error. The V and J genes are TRBV20-1 and TRBJ1-3, with D tentatively TRBD1 (5 bases). V was cut by 4 bases and J by 0 bases, with 13 bases left in between. The germline CDR1 and CDR2 sequences are DFQATT and SNEGSKA (reference sequence). The length of the CDR3 is 15 residues. The CDR3 here is CSATAGRSSGNTIYS. In DNA, the CDR3 is TGCAGTGCTACCGCGGGACGGAGCTCTGGAAACACCATATATTCT.

This clonotype was found a few times. The chain links TRBV6-1 to TRBJ2-7, with D perhaps assigned TRBD1 or TRBD2 (5 bases each). Trimming pared 0 bases from V and 6 bases from J, leaving 9 bases between. Germline V gene sequence: CDR1 MNHNS, CDR2 SASEGT. This CDR3 contains 13 residues. In DNA form, the CDR3 reads TGTGCCAGCAGTGAAGCGGGGGAGCTCGAGCAGTACTTC. It yields the protein CASSEAGELEQYF.

The sample holds many counts of this clonotype. The genes are TRBV7-2 and TRBJ2-1, with D perhaps matching TRBD1 (5 bases). The CDR3 runs to 11 residues. Germline values: CDR1 SGHTA, CDR2 FQGNSA. The V gene lost 4 bases and the J gene lost 9 bases, with 7 bases spanning the gap. CDR3 coding DNA: TGTGCCAGCAGCTGGGGCGGTGAGCAGTTCTTC. Translated: CASSWGGEQFF.

The rearrangement joins TRBV4-1 to TRBJ2-5; 12 bases map to TRBD2. CDR3 size: 19 residues. Germline CDR1 and CDR2: MGHRA and YSYEKL. V gave up 4 bases and J gave up 5 bases; unmatched junction bases: 17. The CDR3 coding sequence is TGCGCCAGCAGCCCGGGCCGTCTAGCGGGGGGGCTTCAGGAGGAGACCCAGTACTTC. It translates to CASSPGRLAGGLQEETQYF.